Listed below are T cell receptor beta chains from one sample, sequenced in a study of cytomegalovirus exposure and HLA in healthy donors. Generated by immunoSEQ multiplex PCR, the TCRdb table keeps only in-frame clones and is missing some. The sample consists of about 58,000 clones, more than 75% of them appearing once. Specimen: PBMCs. Receptor source: a man aged 18 to 30 in good health and CMV-seronegative. Each CDR3 is given with its conserved first and last residue. Fields, in order: J gene, clone size, V gene, D gene, CDR3 DNA, CDR3 protein. The D gene is left open where the match is weak. A row's size may be missing; if present it is once, few, many or a size class.

TRBJ2-5 | few | TRBV2 | - | TGTGCCAGCAGTGAATACCCAGCGGGCAAAGAGACCCAGTACTTC | CASSEYPAGKETQYF
TRBJ2-3 | - | TRBV7-9 | - | TGTGCCAGCAGCTTAGCGGGAGGCACAGATACGCAGTATTTT | CASSLAGGTDTQYF
TRBJ2-3 | once | TRBV23-1 | - | TGCGCCAGCAGTCATGCTCCCCCGGGGGGCAGGGACACAGATACGCAGTATTTT | CASSHAPPGGRDTDTQYF
TRBJ2-4 | few | TRBV11-2 | - | TGTGCCAGCAGATCAGGGCGTAACATTCAGTACTTC | CASRSGRNIQYF
TRBJ2-7 | - | TRBV2 | - | TGTGCCAGCAGTTCTCGTAGCTACGAGCAGTACTTC | CASSSRSYEQYF
TRBJ1-1 | - | TRBV4-3 | - | TGCGCCAGCAGCCTCGGGGTGGGGAACACTGAAGCTTTCTTT | CASSLGVGNTEAFF
TRBJ2-3 | - | TRBV30 | - | TGTGCCTGGAATACAGGGCCGAGCACAGATACGCAGTATTTT | CAWNTGPSTDTQYF
TRBJ2-3 | - | TRBV30 | TRBD2 | TGTGCCTGGAGTGAACATGTAGCGGGACGTCAGTATTTT | CAWSEHVAGRQYF
TRBJ2-7 | - | TRBV28 | - | TGTGCCAGTTTGGGACAAATCCGGGAGCAGTACTTC | CASLGQIREQYF
TRBJ2-7 | - | TRBV11-1 | - | TGTGCCAGCAGCCCATCTAGCGCGCACAGCTCCTACGAGCAGTACTTC | CASSPSSAHSSYEQYF
TRBJ1-3 | - | TRBV6-5 | - | TGTGCCAGCAGTTACTTGATCCCGGGATCTGGAAACACCATATATTTT | CASSYLIPGSGNTIYF
TRBJ2-7 | - | TRBV15 | TRBD1 | TGTGCCACCAGCAGAGGGACAGGGGGCTACGAGCAGTACTTC | CATSRGTGGYEQYF
TRBJ2-3 | - | TRBV5-6 | - | TGTGCCAGCAGCTTTAGTCCAGGGATAGGGGATACGCAGTATTTT | CASSFSPGIGDTQYF
TRBJ1-1 | once | TRBV18 | - | TGTGCCAGCTCGCCTCAGGGGAACACTGAAGCTTTCTTT | CASSPQGNTEAFF
TRBJ2-5 | - | TRBV20-1 | - | TGCAGTGCTAGCCCTCAAGAGACCCAGTACTTC | CSASPQETQYF
TRBJ2-1 | - | TRBV7-2 | - | TGTGCCAGCAGCTTAGACGGGGTCTTTAGCTCCTACAATGAGCAGTTCTTC | CASSLDGVFSSYNEQFF
TRBJ2-1 | - | TRBV5-1 | TRBD2 | TGCGCCAGCAGCCTAGCGGTCGCCTACAATGAGCAGTTCTTC | CASSLAVAYNEQFF
TRBJ2-7 | - | TRBV10-3 | TRBD1 | TGTGCCATCAGCCGCGACAGGGCGCTATCCTACGAGCAGTACTTC | CAISRDRALSYEQYF